Following are 8 T cell receptor beta chains from one sample sequenced in a study of CD8 T cells in Susac syndrome. The RNA, about 0.45 to 1 ug, was put through reverse transcription using random hexamers. From the immunoSEQ multiplex PCR reads, TCRdb called clonotypes with MiXCR, one entry per CDR3 protein. The data contain 150,000 to 200,000 distinct CDR3 sequences, over 85% of them seen just once; the ten biggest clones take up around 0.15%. Sequenced input: CD4+ T cells from PBMCs. The receptor source for this set is a human donor in good health.

In nucleotides, the CDR3 is TGCGCCAGCAGCCAGGTGACTAGCGGGGTGTCCTACGAGCAGTACTTC. Amino acid sequence: CASSQVTSGVSYEQYF. This chain uses TRBV4-3 with TRBJ2-7; 11 positions agree with TRBD2. The CDR3 is made up of 16 amino acids. After removal of 3 bases from V and 1 base from J, the junction contained 5 bases not matched to a gene. Germline-derived CDR1 and CDR2 are LGHNA and YSLEER.

This clonotype was found once. V usage is TRBV4-3 and J usage is TRBJ2-3, with 9 bases identical to TRBD2. CDR3 length equals 17 residues. V trimming: 1 base; J trimming: 2 bases; junction bases outside the gene matches: 7. The germline CDR1 and CDR2 sequences are LGHNA and YSLEER. DNA of the CDR3: TGCGCCAGCAGCCAAGCCGGCGGGAGGGACTTCACAGATACGCAGTATTTT. Protein sequence: CASSQAGGRDFTDTQYF.

The chain links TRBV29-1 to TRBJ2-7, with D possibly being TRBD2 (5 bases). CDR1 and CDR2 from the germline V gene are SQVTM and ANQGSEA. V dropped 4 bases and J dropped 2 bases, with 12 bases sitting between them. CDR3 size: 13 residues. The CDR3 sequence: CSVGRSLTYEQYF. CDR3 nucleotides: TGCAGCGTTGGGAGGTCCCTTACCTACGAGCAGTACTTC.

This rearrangement joins TRBV20-1 to TRBJ1-1; tentative D call: TRBD1 (5 bases). Germline CDR1 DFQATT, CDR2 SNEGSKA (reference sequence). V was cut by 6 bases and J by 0 bases, with 8 bases left in between. The CDR3 runs to 12 residues. The CDR3 is CSAAGMNTEAFF. As DNA, the CDR3 is TGCAGTGCAGCAGGGATGAACACTGAAGCTTTCTTT.

This chain connects TRBV6-2 or TRBV6-3 to TRBJ2-1; D is unclear. Germline-derived CDR1 and CDR2 are MNHEY and SVGEGT. V shed 0 bases and J shed 2 bases, with 8 bases lying between them. CDR3 length: 15 residues. CDR3 bases: TGTGCCAGCAGTTACTCGATGACAACCTACAATGAGCAGTTCTTC. As protein: CASSYSMTTYNEQFF.

The chain has TRBV29-1 and TRBJ1-2; D is unclear. From germline, CDR1 is SQVTM and CDR2 ANQGSEA. V was shortened by 4 bases and J by 3 bases, with 12 bases between the two germline ends. The CDR3 extends over 13 amino acids. The CDR3 loop reads CSVVSGMDYGYTF. The CDR3 region has the DNA TGCAGCGTTGTATCTGGAATGGACTATGGCTACACCTTC.

The genes are TRBV23-1 and TRBJ2-1; 8 bases align to TRBD2. Being an ORF, TRBV23-1 has a function that is uncertain. The CDR3 contains 13 residues. The trim removed 4 bases at V and 6 bases at J, leaving 2 bases unmatched. The CDR3 region has the DNA TGCGCCAGCAGTCCGGGGGGGTCCAATGAGCAGTTCTTC. Its translation: CASSPGGSNEQFF.

V is TRBV7-9 and J is TRBJ2-7; D is uncertain. V lost 3 bases and J 1 base, leaving 10 bases between the germline ends. The CDR3 totals 14 residues. CDR1 and CDR2 from the germline V gene are SEHNR and FQNEAQ (reference sequence). The CDR3 DNA sequence: TGTGCCAGCAGCTTCGGTCGAAGGTCCTACGAGCAGTACTTC. This codes for CASSFGRRSYEQYF.